The next 18 T cell receptor beta chains were all read from a single sample in a study of cytomegalovirus exposure and HLA in healthy donors. It was with 60 Vbeta and 13 Jbeta primers that the PCR ran. Produced via immunoSEQ multiplex PCR; TCRdb's table is partial and in-frame only. This sample's clone table lists about 120,000 clones. Sequencing was carried out using PBMCs. The receptors stem from a woman aged 40 to 50 in good health and CMV-seropositive.

The chain joins TRBV5-5 to TRBJ2-5, with D unresolved. V was trimmed by 4 bases and J by 1 base, leaving 8 bases between them. The germline V gene encodes CDR1 SGHKS and CDR2 YYEKEE (reference sequence). The CDR3 is 13 amino acids. The DNA of the CDR3 is TGTGCCAGCAGCATTGGCCCCCAAGAGACCCAGTACTTC. Amino acid sequence: CASSIGPQETQYF.

This rearrangement joins TRBV7-3 to TRBJ2-3; TRBD2 aligns across 10 bases. V dropped 7 bases and J dropped 3; count of bases not matched to a gene: 7. This CDR3 spans 15 amino acids. Germline V gene data show CDR1 as SGHTA and CDR2 as FQGTGA. CDR3 amino acids: CASTSSGRWTDTQYF. The DNA of the CDR3 is TGTGCCAGCACCTCTAGCGGGAGATGGACAGATACGCAGTATTTT.

The chain recombines TRBV25-1 with TRBJ2-7; TRBD1 aligns across 8 bases. There are 13 residues in the CDR3. Germline CDR1 and CDR2: MGHDK and SYGVNS. The junction had 5 bases not matched to a gene; V was cut back by 8 bases and J by 2 bases. CDR3 bases: TGTGCCAGCGACGGACAGGGAGCCTACGAGCAGTACTTC. Protein product: CASDGQGAYEQYF.

V and J are TRBV5-1 and TRBJ2-3; 10 bases agree with TRBD1. The CDR3 has 15 residues. V dropped 7 bases and J dropped 6; count of bases not matched to a gene: 11. CDR1 SGHRS and CDR2 YFSETQ come from the germline V gene. This CDR3 reads CASQPGQGYEDTQYF. CDR3 sequence (DNA): TGCGCCAGCCAACCGGGACAGGGGTATGAGGATACGCAGTATTTT.

J is TRBJ2-3 and V is TRBV7-9; tentative D call: TRBD2 (5 bases). The length of the CDR3 is 15 residues. V was trimmed by 3 bases and J by 0 bases, leaving 10 bases between them. Per germline, CDR1 SEHNR and CDR2 FQNEAQ (reference sequence). In DNA, the CDR3 is TGTGCCAGCAGCTTGACTCGGACTAGCACAGATACGCAGTATTTT. Its protein product is CASSLTRTSTDTQYF.

The CDR3 DNA follows: TGTGCCGCAAACAGGGTGAACACTGAAGCTTTCTTT. This encodes CAANRVNTEAFF. The gene calls are TRBV6-1 and TRBJ1-1, with D possibly TRBD1 on 6 matching bases. There are 12 residues in the CDR3. V was shortened by 11 bases and J by 0 bases, with 10 bases between the two germline ends. Germline V lookup: CDR1 MNHNS, CDR2 SASEGT.

The V call is TRBV9, the J call TRBJ2-7; TRBD2 matches 9 bases. CDR3 length equals 15 residues. The V and J ends lost 4 bases and 5 bases, in that order; junction bases with no gene match: 10. Per germline, CDR1 SGDLS and CDR2 YYNGEE. This CDR3 is CASSYRAGGLDEQYF. As DNA, the CDR3 is TGTGCCAGCAGCTATCGAGCGGGAGGACTGGACGAGCAGTACTTC. The full variable domain, its missing parts supplied by reference TRBV9 and TRBJ2-7, is DSGVTQTPKHLITATGQRVTLRCSPRSGDLSVYWYQQSLDQGLQFLIQYYNGEERAKGNILERFSAQQFPDLHSELNLSSLELGDSALYFCASSYRAGGLDEQYFGPGTRLTVT.

The chain carries TRBV5-6 and TRBJ1-5; TRBD1 is a possible D gene (5 bases). Germline CDR1 and CDR2: SGHDT and YYEEEE. The CDR3 extends over 15 amino acids. Trimming took 5 bases from V and 0 from J, leaving 12 bases between them. DNA for the CDR3: TGTGCCAGCAGGAGAAGGGGTGATAGCAATCAGCCCCAGCATTTT. Its translation: CASRRRGDSNQPQHF. The complete variable domain, with remaining parts taken from reference TRBV5-6 and TRBJ1-5, reads DAGVTQSPTHLIKTRGQQVTLRCSPKSGHDTVSWYQQALGQGPQFIFQYYEEEERQRGNFPDRFSGHQFPNYSSELNVNALLLGDSALYLCASRRRGDSNQPQHFGDGTRLSIL.

The rearrangement links TRBV29-1 to TRBJ2-7; 8 positions match TRBD2. Germline V gives CDR1 SQVTM, CDR2 ANQGSEA. The CDR3 spans 11 residues. The junction had 10 bases not matched to a gene; V was cut back by 8 bases and J by 10 bases. Written as DNA, the CDR3 is TGCAGCACCATACGGGAGGGTTTCCAGTACTTC. Protein: CSTIREGFQYF.

The chain recombines TRBV7-6 with TRBJ1-1; D remains ambiguous. This CDR3 spans 14 amino acids. Germline loops: CDR1 SGHVS, CDR2 FNYEAQ. V was clipped by 5 bases and J by 2 bases, with 12 bases between them. Here the CDR3 DNA reads TGTGCCAGCAGCCCCCAGAGACTTAACACTGAAGCTTTCTTT. It specifies CASSPQRLNTEAFF.

J is TRBJ2-3 and V is TRBV7-2, with D possibly matching TRBD1 (6 bases). Germline values: CDR1 SGHTA, CDR2 FQGNSA. Trimming stripped 1 base from V and 9 bases from J, with 11 bases between. The CDR3 sequence is 13 residues long. The CDR3 sequence is CASSLVQDRTQYF. The CDR3 region has the DNA TGTGCCAGCAGCTTAGTACAGGACAGAACGCAGTATTTT.

The rearrangement joins TRBV13 to TRBJ1-3; D possibly corresponds to TRBD1 (6 bases). V was clipped by 1 base and J by 2 bases, with 6 bases between them. CDR3 size: 14 residues. The germline gives CDR1 PRHDT, CDR2 FYEKMQ (reference sequence). This CDR3 is CASSLDRAGNTIYF. The CDR3 DNA follows: TGTGCCAGCAGCTTAGACAGGGCTGGAAACACCATATATTTT.

J is TRBJ2-2 and V is TRBV7-9; 7 positions agree with TRBD2. The CDR3 is made up of 13 amino acids. From germline, CDR1 is SEHNR and CDR2 FQNEAQ (reference sequence). The trim removed 5 bases at V and 7 bases at J, leaving 4 bases unmatched. As DNA, the CDR3 is TGTGCCAGCAGCGCCGGGGGGATCGGGGAGCTGTTTTTT. It codes for CASSAGGIGELFF.

This rearrangement joins TRBV11-2 to TRBJ2-2, with 9 bases that match TRBD1. Per the germline V gene, CDR1 is SGHAT and CDR2 is FQNNGV. V gave up 5 bases and J gave up 5 bases; unmatched junction bases: 9. This CDR3 is 16 amino acids long. The CDR3 region is CASSPPGQGSTGELFF. CDR3 DNA: TGTGCCAGCAGCCCTCCGGGACAGGGATCAACCGGGGAGCTGTTTTTT.

The V gene is TRBV6-6, the J gene TRBJ2-7; D is unresolved. CDR1 MNHNY and CDR2 SVGAGI come from the germline V gene (reference sequence). This CDR3 is 12 amino acids long. Trimming shortened V by 2 bases and J by 5 bases, and 7 bases separated the two germline ends. CDR3 amino acids: CASSYGGHEQYF. CDR3 in DNA: TGTGCCAGCAGTTACGGTGGCCACGAGCAGTACTTC.

The V call is TRBV5-1, the J call TRBJ2-5; 7 bases are a match to TRBD1. TRBJ2-7 matches the DNA end more closely, so the J call is doubtful. The CDR3 runs 13 residues. Germline V gene sequence: CDR1 SGHRS, CDR2 YFSETQ. CDR3: CASSVDRAYEQYF. The CDR3 DNA sequence: TGCGCCAGCAGCGTAGACAGGGCCTACGAGCAGTACTTC.

Here the CDR3 DNA reads TGTGCCAGTCGAAGAGGGCTCGTTGCCACCGGGGAGCTGTTTTTT. Translation: CASRRGLVATGELFF. The chain uses TRBV19 and TRBJ2-2; maybe TRBD2 (5 bases). Germline lookup yields CDR1 LNHDA and CDR2 SQIVND (reference sequence). The CDR3 has 15 amino acids. Trimming cost V 8 bases and J 4 bases, with 17 bases left between them.

The CDR3 bases are TGTGCCAGCAGTGACCTCGGACAGGGTGGGAATCGCTACGAGCAGTACTTC. This gives the protein CASSDLGQGGNRYEQYF. The V call is TRBV25-1, the J call TRBJ2-7; 8 positions agree with TRBD1. The V gene's germline CDR1 is MGHDK and CDR2 SYGVNS. V shed 3 bases, J shed 3 bases, and the junction held 13 bases outside the gene matches. This CDR3 contains 17 residues.